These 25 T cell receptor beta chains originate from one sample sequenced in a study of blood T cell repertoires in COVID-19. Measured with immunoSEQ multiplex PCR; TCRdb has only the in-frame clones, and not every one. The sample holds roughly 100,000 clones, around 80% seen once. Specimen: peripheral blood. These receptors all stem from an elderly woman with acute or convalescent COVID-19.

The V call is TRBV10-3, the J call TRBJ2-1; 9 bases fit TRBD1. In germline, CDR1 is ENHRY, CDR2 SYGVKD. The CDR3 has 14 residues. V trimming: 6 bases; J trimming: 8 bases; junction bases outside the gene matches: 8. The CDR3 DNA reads TGTGCCATCAGAAATGACAGGGGGAGGCATGAGCAGTTCTTC. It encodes CAIRNDRGRHEQFF.

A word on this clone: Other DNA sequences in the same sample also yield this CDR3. The CDR3 sequence is CASSPGERTEAFF. CDR3 DNA: TGTGCCAGCAGTCCAGGGGAGAGAACTGAAGCTTTCTTT. The genes are TRBV6-5 and TRBJ1-1, with D maybe TRBD1 (6 bases). The V gene's germline CDR1 is MNHEY and CDR2 SVGAGI. The CDR3 consists of 13 residues. Between the trimmed V and J ends, which lost 5 bases and 5 bases, there was a span of 12 bases.

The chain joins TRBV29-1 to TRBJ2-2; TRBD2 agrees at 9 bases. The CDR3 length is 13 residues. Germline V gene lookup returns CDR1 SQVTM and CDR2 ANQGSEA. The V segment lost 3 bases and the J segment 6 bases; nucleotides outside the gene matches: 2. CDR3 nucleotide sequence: TGCAGCGTTGAGACTAGCGGAGCCGGGGAGCTGTTTTTT. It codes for CSVETSGAGELFF.

The CDR3, as DNA: TGTGCCAGCAGCCAACCGGACAGGGGGGACGGCTACACCTTC. It translates to CASSQPDRGDGYTF. The chain recombines TRBV6-1 with TRBJ1-2, with 10 nucleotides matching TRBD1. V dropped 6 bases and J dropped 8; count of bases not matched to a gene: 9. CDR1 MNHNS and CDR2 SASEGT come from the germline V gene. This CDR3 has 14 amino acids.

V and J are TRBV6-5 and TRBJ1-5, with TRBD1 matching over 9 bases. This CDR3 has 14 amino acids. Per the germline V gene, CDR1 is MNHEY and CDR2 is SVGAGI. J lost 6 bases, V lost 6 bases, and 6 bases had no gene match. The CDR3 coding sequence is TGTGCCAGCAGCTGGACAGGGGTAGGTCAGCCCCAGCATTTT. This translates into CASSWTGVGQPQHF.

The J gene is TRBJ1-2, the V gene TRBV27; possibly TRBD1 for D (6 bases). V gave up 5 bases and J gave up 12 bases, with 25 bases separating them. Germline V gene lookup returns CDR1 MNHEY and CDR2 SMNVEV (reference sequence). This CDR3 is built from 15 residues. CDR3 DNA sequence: TGTGCCAGCAGTCCCAGACCGGGACAAAGTTGGGGAAACACCTTC. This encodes CASSPRPGQSWGNTF.

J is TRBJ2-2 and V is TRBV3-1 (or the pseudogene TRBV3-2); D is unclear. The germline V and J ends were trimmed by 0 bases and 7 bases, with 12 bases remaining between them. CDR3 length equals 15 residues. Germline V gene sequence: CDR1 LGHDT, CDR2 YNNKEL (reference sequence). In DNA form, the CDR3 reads TGTGCCAGCAGCCAAGATGTTAGTCGGGTCGGGGAGCTGTTTTTT. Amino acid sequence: CASSQDVSRVGELFF.

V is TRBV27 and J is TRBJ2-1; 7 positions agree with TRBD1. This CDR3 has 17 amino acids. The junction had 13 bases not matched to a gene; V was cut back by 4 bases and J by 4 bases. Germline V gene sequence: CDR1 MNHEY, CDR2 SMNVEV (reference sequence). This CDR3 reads CASSSSLRGWGYNEQFF. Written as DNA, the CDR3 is TGTGCCAGCAGTTCAAGTCTCAGGGGGTGGGGGTACAATGAGCAGTTCTTC.

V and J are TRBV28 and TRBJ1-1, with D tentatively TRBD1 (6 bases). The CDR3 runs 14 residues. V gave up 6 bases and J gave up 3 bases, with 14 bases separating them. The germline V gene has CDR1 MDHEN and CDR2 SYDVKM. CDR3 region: CASRGQGSDTEAFF. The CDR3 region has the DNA TGTGCCAGCAGGGGCCAGGGGTCGGACACTGAAGCTTTCTTT.

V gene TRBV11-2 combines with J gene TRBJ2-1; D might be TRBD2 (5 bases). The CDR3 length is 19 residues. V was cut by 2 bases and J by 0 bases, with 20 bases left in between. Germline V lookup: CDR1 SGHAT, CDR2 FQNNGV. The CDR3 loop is CASSLRWAETTSSYNEQFF. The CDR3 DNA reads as TGTGCCAGCAGCTTAAGGTGGGCTGAGACTACCAGCTCCTACAATGAGCAGTTCTTC.

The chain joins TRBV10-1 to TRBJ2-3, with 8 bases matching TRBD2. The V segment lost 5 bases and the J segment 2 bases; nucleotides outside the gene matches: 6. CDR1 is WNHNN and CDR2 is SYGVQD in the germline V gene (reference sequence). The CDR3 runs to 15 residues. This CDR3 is CASSRASGPTDTQYF. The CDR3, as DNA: TGCGCCAGCAGTCGGGCTAGCGGGCCCACAGATACGCAGTATTTT.

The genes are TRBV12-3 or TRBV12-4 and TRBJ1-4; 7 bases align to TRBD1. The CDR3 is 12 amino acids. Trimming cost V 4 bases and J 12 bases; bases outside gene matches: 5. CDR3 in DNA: TGTGCCAGCAGTTACCCCGGACAGGAACTGTTTTTT. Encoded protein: CASSYPGQELFF.

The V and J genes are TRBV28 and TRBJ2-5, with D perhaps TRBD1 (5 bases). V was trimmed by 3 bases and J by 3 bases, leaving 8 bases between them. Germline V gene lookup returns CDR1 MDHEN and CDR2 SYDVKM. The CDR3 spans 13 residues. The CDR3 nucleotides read TGTGCCAGCAGTTTGAGCAGGGAAGAGACCCAGTACTTC. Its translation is CASSLSREETQYF. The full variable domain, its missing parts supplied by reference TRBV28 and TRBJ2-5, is DVKVTQSSRYLVKRTGEKVFLECVQDMDHENMFWYRQDPGLGLRLIYFSYDVKMKEKGDIPEGYSVSREKKERFSLILESASTNQTSMYLCASSLSREETQYFGPGTRLLVL.

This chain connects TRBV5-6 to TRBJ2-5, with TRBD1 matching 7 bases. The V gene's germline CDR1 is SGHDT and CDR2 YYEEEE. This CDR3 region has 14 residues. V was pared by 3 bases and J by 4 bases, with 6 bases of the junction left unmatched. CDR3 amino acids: CASSSKTGRETQYF. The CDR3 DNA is TGTGCCAGCAGCTCTAAGACAGGGCGAGAGACCCAGTACTTC.

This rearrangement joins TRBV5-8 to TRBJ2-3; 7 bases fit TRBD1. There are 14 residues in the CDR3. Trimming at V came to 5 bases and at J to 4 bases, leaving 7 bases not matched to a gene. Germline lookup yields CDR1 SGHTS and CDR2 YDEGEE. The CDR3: CASRFRTGSDTQYF. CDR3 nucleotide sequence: TGTGCCAGCAGATTTAGGACAGGCTCAGATACGCAGTATTTT.

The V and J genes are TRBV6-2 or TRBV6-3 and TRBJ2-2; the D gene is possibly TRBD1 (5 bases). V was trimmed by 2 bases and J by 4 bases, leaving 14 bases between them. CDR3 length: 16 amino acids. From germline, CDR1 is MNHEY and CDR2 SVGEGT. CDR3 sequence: CASSYPTAWGTGELFF. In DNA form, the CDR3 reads TGTGCCAGCAGTTACCCGACAGCCTGGGGCACCGGGGAGCTGTTTTTT.

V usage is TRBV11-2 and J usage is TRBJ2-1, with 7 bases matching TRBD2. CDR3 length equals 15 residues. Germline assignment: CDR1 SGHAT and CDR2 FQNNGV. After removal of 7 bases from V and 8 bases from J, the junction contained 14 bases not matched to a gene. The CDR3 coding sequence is TGTGCCAGCACTTTTAACCCTAGCGGAGGCGATGAGCAGTTCTTC. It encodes CASTFNPSGGDEQFF.

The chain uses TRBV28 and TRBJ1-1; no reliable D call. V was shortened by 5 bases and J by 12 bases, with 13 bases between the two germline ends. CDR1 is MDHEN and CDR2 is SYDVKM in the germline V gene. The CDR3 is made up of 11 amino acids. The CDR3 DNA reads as TGTGCCAGCAGTGCGAGCGGGCGCCCTTTCTTT. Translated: CASSASGRPFF.

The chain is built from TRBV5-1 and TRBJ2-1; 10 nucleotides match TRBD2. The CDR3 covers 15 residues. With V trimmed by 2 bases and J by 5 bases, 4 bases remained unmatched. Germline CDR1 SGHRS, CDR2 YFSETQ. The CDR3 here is CASSFLAGANNEQFF. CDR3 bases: TGCGCCAGCAGCTTCCTAGCGGGAGCTAACAATGAGCAGTTCTTC.

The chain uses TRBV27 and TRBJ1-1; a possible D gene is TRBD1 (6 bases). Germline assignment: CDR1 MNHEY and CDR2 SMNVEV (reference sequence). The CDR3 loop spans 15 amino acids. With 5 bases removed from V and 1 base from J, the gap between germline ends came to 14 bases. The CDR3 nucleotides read TGTGCCAGCAGTCTAAACAGGGCGGGGAACACTGAAGCTTTCTTT. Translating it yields CASSLNRAGNTEAFF.

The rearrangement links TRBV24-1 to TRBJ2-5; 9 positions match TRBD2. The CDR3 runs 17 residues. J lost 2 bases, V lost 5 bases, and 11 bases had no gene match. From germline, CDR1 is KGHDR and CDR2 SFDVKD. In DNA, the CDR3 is TGTGCCACCAGTGCGGCTAGCGGGATGCCTTTTCAAGAGACCCAGTACTTC. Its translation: CATSAASGMPFQETQYF.

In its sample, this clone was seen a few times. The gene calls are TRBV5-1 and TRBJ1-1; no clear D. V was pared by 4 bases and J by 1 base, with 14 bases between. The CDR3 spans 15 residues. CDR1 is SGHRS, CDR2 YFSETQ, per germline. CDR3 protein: CASSLEGRWNTEAFF. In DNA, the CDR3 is TGCGCCAGCAGCCTCGAGGGTAGGTGGAACACTGAAGCTTTCTTT.

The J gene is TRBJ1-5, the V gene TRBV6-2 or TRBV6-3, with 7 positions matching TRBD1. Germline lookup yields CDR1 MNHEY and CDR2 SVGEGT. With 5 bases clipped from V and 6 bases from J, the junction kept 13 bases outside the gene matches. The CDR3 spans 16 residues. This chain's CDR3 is CASSKDDRVRGQPQHF. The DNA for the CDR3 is TGTGCCAGCAGTAAAGACGACAGGGTACGGGGTCAGCCCCAGCATTTT.

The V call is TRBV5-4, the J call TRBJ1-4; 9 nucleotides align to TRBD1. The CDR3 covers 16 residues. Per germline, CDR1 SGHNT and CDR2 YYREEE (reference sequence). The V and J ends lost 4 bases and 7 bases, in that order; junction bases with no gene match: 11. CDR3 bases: TGTGCCAGCAGCAATCAGGAGACAGGGGGTAGTGAAAAACTGTTTTTT. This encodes CASSNQETGGSEKLFF.

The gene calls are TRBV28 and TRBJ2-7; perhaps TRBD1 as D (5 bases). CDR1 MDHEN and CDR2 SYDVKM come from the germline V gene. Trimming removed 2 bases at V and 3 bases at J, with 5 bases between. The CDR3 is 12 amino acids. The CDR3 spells CASSLTGYEQYF. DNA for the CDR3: TGTGCCAGCAGTTTAACAGGCTACGAGCAGTACTTC. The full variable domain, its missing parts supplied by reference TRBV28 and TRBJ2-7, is DVKVTQSSRYLVKRTGEKVFLECVQDMDHENMFWYRQDPGLGLRLIYFSYDVKMKEKGDIPEGYSVSREKKERFSLILESASTNQTSMYLCASSLTGYEQYFGPGTRLTVT.